The following is a TCR beta chain sequence with its context. Its antigen is currently not known. Base qualities are missing; no much larger clone stands one base away. The sample originates from a study of shared clonotypes between healthy human individuals (dated by TCRdb to 2020 to 2022). Notes on the research overall: A couple of women and a few men aged 18 to 49 years were included in the cohort. Blood TCR repertoires of five healthy adults were deeply sequenced to estimate repertoire size and the extent of clonotype sharing between individuals. For each donor, CD4 naive and CD4 memory were each run on three plates, CD8 naive on two plates, and CD8 memory on one plate. Different laboratories and diverse techniques were used to prepare libraries and sequence TCR repertoires, to increase sequencing depth and limit assay-specific biases. Per donor, leukapheresis produced somewhere between about 0.9 and 10 billion PBMCs.

Using the deep immunoSEQ assay, multiplex PCR amplified TCR CDR3 regions from genomic DNA. Extracted genomic DNA from each cell subset was distributed evenly across all wells of several immunoSEQ 96-well plates, and each plate was treated as a replicate. Each replicate PCR for sorted subsets received around 200 ng genomic DNA, equal to roughly 33,000 T cell genomes. The purified libraries were quantified using a Qubit 3.0 fluorometer, sized with a Bioanalyzer 2100, and then quantified again using the KAPA Library Quantification kit. Each immunoSEQ 96-well plate was sequenced on its own single-read 150-cycle Illumina NextSeq 550 flow cell. Under the source paper's analysis protocol: Because the immunoSEQ output included only junctional sequences and no quality scores, the filtering could not be the same as the filtering used for full-length reads. To assign V/J genes and CDR3, sequences were annotated using PyIR, a Python wrapper for IgBLAST v1.9, with IMGT germline references. Any read was removed if the V/J assignment was weak (E-value above 1e-6), the CDR3 was missing, or the read contained stop codons, out-of-frame junctions, or ambiguous translated residues. A V3J clonotype was defined by an identical inferred V gene, J gene, and CDR3 amino acid sequence. To compute the percentage overlap between repertoires, the number of shared unique clonotypes was divided by the size of the smaller repertoire. RTK rarefaction, the Chao1 estimator, and Recon v2.1 estimates of unobserved clonotypes were used to assess repertoire richness. Generation probabilities for all TCRbeta clonotypes obtained by the gDNA method from a handful of donors were computed using OLGA. The clones in this table, taken by TCRdb from immuneACCESS, are in-frame only. Not every clone is retained; where verified, under half of the shortfall comes from an unresolved V gene, and the cause of the rest is unknown. V, J and clone size were drawn from that table, and D and trimming were deduced from the DNA. The sample table shows nearly 750,000 clones, and roughly 72% are seen once. Approximately 1.7% of the sample goes to the ten largest clones.

Taken from cysteine to phenylalanine, the CDR3 has 14 residues. The sequence is cut down to CDR3 DNA, 42 bases in frame from base 1. As encoded in the germline V gene, CDR1 is SGHAT while CDR2 is FQNNGV. Clipping removes 3 bases from V and 8 bases from J, with 5 as the unmatched junction base count. Healthy HIV-negative adults with no recently reported acute infections or vaccinations were included as donors. All donors were Caucasian adults living in Nashville, Tennessee, USA. CD4+ T cells were enriched by magnetic negative selection, after which naive cells were positively selected on CD45RA and the negative fraction was taken as the memory subset. Blood was collected by leukapheresis, and PBMCs were isolated by Ficoll-Histopaque density gradient centrifugation and then cryopreserved in liquid nitrogen vapor phase. Analytical flow cytometry was used to check the purity and quantity of each magnetically sorted T cell population. Each sorted fraction had its genomic DNA isolated and then quantified by UV absorbance on a Nanodrop 2000c.

Results the study describes overall, beyond this receptor: The genetic and exposure-history diversity represented was limited by the small number of donors. Compared with non-shared clonotypes, clonotypes shared by all four sorted-subset donors had higher generation probabilities. Approximately 5% of naive CD4, 3.5% of naive CD8, 2.3% of memory CD4, and less than 0.45% of memory CD8 clonotypes were shared across a few donors. Based on pairwise subsampling, the degree of clonotype sharing among donors was expected to be affected by sequencing depth. Rarefaction of sorted-subset datasets indicated incomplete sequencing despite the large sequencing depth. Larger estimated clonotype richness was generally found for naive subsets than for memory subsets. Sampling was restricted to blood, and TCR repertoires in tissue are likely to differ from TCR repertoires in blood.

The chain couples TRBV11-2 to TRBJ1-2; 11 bases in the middle match TRBD1. The sequence came from a woman aged 30 to 39 in good health. Sequencing used memory CD4+ T cells sorted from blood. The cell subset or site label, read with the paper, signifies: CD45RA-negative fraction. The CDR3 has the sequence CASSFGQGAGGYTF. The DNA sequence is given as TGTGCCAGCAGCTTCGGACAGGGGGCTGGGGGCTACACCTTC.